This T cell receptor (beta chain) appears in the sequencing data of a study of identifying expanded T cells in peripheral blood. Produced via immunoSEQ multiplex PCR; TCRdb's table is partial and in-frame only. The table includes 70,000 to 95,000 clones, approximately 90% detected once. Healthy donors had no documented immune events, such as infections, while sampled. The sample consisted of blood. The source is a person between 18 and 70 years old in good health.

Here the CDR3 reads CASNPDIWATDTQYF. The CDR3 DNA follows: TGCGCCAGCAACCCGGACATTTGGGCCACAGATACGCAGTATTTT. The V gene is TRBV5-1, the J gene TRBJ2-3, with D perhaps TRBD1 (5 bases). Germline-derived CDR1 and CDR2 are SGHRS and YFSETQ. V was trimmed by 6 bases and J by 2 bases, leaving 16 bases between them. CDR3 length equals 15 residues.